The 8 T cell receptor beta chains reported below all come from one sample, sequenced in a study of T-cell memory formation after mild COVID-19. TCRdb re-derived calls from the 5' RACE reads in MiXCR, one entry per CDR3 protein. Of just over 350,000 distinct CDR3 sequences listed, over 13% are singletons. Sequencing was carried out using PBMCs or a T cell subset sorted from them (not recorded which). The receptor source for this set is a man younger than 30 who had mild COVID-19 (a few samples of this study predate the infection). Cell type and time point are not known.

The J gene is TRBJ2-3, the V gene TRBV10-3; 7 bases are a match to TRBD1. V lost 6 bases, J lost 1 base, and 7 bases stayed unmatched. Germline V gives CDR1 ENHRY, CDR2 SYGVKD. This CDR3 is 15 amino acids long. CDR3 loop: CAIRFADRRTDTQYF. DNA for the CDR3: TGTGCCATCAGATTCGCGGACAGGCGCACAGATACGCAGTATTTT.

This clonotype was counted between two and nine times. The chain couples TRBV28 to TRBJ2-5; D call uncertain. In germline, CDR1 is MDHEN, CDR2 SYDVKM. V was shortened by 2 bases and J by 5 bases, with 12 bases between the two germline ends. This CDR3 has 14 amino acids. The CDR3 DNA reads TGTGCCAGCAGTTTAATGGGGATGGGGGAGACCCAGTACTTC. Protein: CASSLMGMGETQYF.

This clonotype was detected many times. The V and J genes are TRBV12-3 or TRBV12-4 and TRBJ2-5, with 7 bases matching TRBD1. The CDR3 totals 15 residues. Trimming at V came to 3 bases and at J to 3 bases, leaving 7 bases not matched to a gene. DNA of the CDR3: TGTGCCAGCAGTTTTTCCGGGACAGCAAAAGAGACCCAGTACTTC. Translating it yields CASSFSGTAKETQYF.

This clonotype showed up just a few times. The chain recombines TRBV27 with TRBJ2-2; 7 bases map to TRBD1. CDR1 is MNHEY and CDR2 is SMNVEV in the germline V gene (reference sequence). Unmatched junction bases numbered 7, after V lost 2 bases and J lost 7 bases. The length of the CDR3 is 15 residues. For the CDR3, the DNA is TGTGCCAGCAGTTTACCGCCGACAGGGAACGGGGAGCTGTTTTTT. As protein: CASSLPPTGNGELFF.

This clonotype was seen ten or more times. V gene TRBV5-1 combines with J gene TRBJ2-7; D perhaps matches TRBD1 (5 bases). Germline CDR1 and CDR2: SGHRS and YFSETQ. Trimming shortened V by 4 bases and J by 7 bases, and 15 bases separated the two germline ends. The CDR3 is 13 residues long. The CDR3 loop reads CASSPDRPGEQYF. DNA of the CDR3: TGCGCCAGCAGCCCTGACAGACCAGGAGAGCAGTACTTC.

The rearrangement links TRBV15 to TRBJ2-7, with 13 bases identical to TRBD2. Germline-derived CDR1 and CDR2 are LNHNV and YYDKDF (reference sequence). The CDR3 loop spans 14 amino acids. V lost 11 bases and J lost 4; bases outside the gene matches: 8. The CDR3 bases are TGTGCCCCTTGGACTAGCGGGGGCTATTACGAGCAGTACGTC. The encoded protein is CAPWTSGGYYEQYV.

This clonotype was seen a few times. The chain uses TRBV27 and TRBJ2-2; D gene uncertain. The V gene's germline CDR1 is MNHEY and CDR2 SMNVEV (reference sequence). The CDR3 loop spans 14 amino acids. V shed 5 bases and J shed 6 bases, with 13 bases lying between them. The CDR3 region is CASSPDNRPGELFF. In DNA, the CDR3 is TGTGCCAGCAGTCCCGACAACCGCCCCGGGGAGCTGTTTTTT.

A few counts support this clonotype. The chain couples TRBV5-8 to TRBJ1-4; TRBD1 matches at 9 bases. The CDR3 is 17 amino acids. The trim removed 4 bases at V and 8 bases at J, leaving 15 bases unmatched. The V gene's germline CDR1 is SGHTS and CDR2 YDEGEE. CDR3 bases: TGTGCCAGCAGCGGGGGACAGGGCCTGGGGGTTGGCGAAAAACTGTTTTTT. Amino acids: CASSGGQGLGVGEKLFF.